The present T cell receptor beta chain was sequenced within a study of blood T cell repertoires in COVID-19. Looking at the study overall: Material from acute and convalescent COVID-19 was sourced from the United States, Italy and Spain. In each case, the material was cDNA or gDNA derived from T cells, B-cell-depleted T cells, or PBMCs.

The CDR3 sequence is 15 residues long. Trimming shortened V by 4 bases and J by 7 bases, and 15 bases separated the two germline ends. The germline gives CDR1 SGHDT, CDR2 YYEEEE. Profiled with immunoSEQ multiplex PCR; TCRdb holds only in-frame clones, not every one. This table has 60,000 to 85,000 clones, around 83% appearing once. This clonotype was sampled from an elderly man with acute or convalescent COVID-19. The sample taken for sequencing was peripheral blood. The rearrangement links TRBV5-6 to TRBJ1-6, with TRBD1 as a possible D gene (5 bases). The CDR3 protein is CASSHGGVSNSPLHF. In DNA form, the CDR3 reads TGTGCCAGCAGCCACGGAGGGGTTTCAAATTCACCCCTCCACTTT.